The rows below give T cell receptor beta chains drawn from one sample of a study of response to subunit inactivated influenza vaccine. From the RT-PCR reads, TCRdb called clonotypes with MiXCR, one entry per CDR3 protein. The sample lists roughly 500,000 distinct CDR3 sequences, more than 15% occurring once. The sample in question was CD4+ T cells sorted from PBMCs, obtained about 23 months after vaccination. The receptors were gathered from a man aged 45 to 70 who received an inactivated influenza vaccine. The CDR3 runs from the conserved cysteine through the conserved F or W. D genes are given only for firm matches. Size tells how often a clone was seen (once, few, many) or the class of an expanded clone, and some rows leave it out.

CDR3 protein: CASSQATSGGSYEQYF
CDR3 DNA: TGCGCCAGCAGCCAAGCGACTAGCGGGGGCTCCTACGAGCAGTACTTC
clone size: few
J gene: TRBJ2-7
D gene: TRBD2
V gene: TRBV4-3

CDR3 protein: CSARDGLGTEAFF
CDR3 DNA: TGCAGTGCTAGAGACGGGTTAGGCACTGAAGCTTTCTTT
clone size: -
J gene: TRBJ1-1
D gene: -
V gene: TRBV20-1

CDR3 protein: CASSLTPGQRFF
CDR3 DNA: TGTGCCAGCAGTCTAACACCGGGCCAACGGTTCTTC
clone size: many
J gene: TRBJ2-1
D gene: -
V gene: TRBV12-3/TRBV12-4

CDR3 protein: CASSLRPGGDNEQFF
CDR3 DNA: TGTGCCAGCAGCTTACGGCCGGGAGGGGACAATGAGCAGTTCTTC
clone size: -
J gene: TRBJ2-1
D gene: TRBD2
V gene: TRBV11-2

CDR3 protein: CASSQLLDRYEQYF
CDR3 DNA: TGTGCCAGCAGCCAACTCCTTGACAGATACGAGCAGTACTTC
clone size: -
J gene: TRBJ2-7
D gene: -
V gene: TRBV4-2

CDR3 protein: CSARAKRYTGELFF
CDR3 DNA: TGCAGTGCTAGAGCGAAGCGGTACACCGGGGAGCTGTTTTTT
clone size: -
J gene: TRBJ2-2
D gene: -
V gene: TRBV20-1

CDR3 protein: CASSLGLGQGMNTEAFF
CDR3 DNA: TGCGCCAGCAGCTTGGGGTTGGGACAGGGTATGAACACTGAAGCTTTCTTT
clone size: -
J gene: TRBJ1-1
D gene: TRBD1
V gene: TRBV5-1

CDR3 protein: CSARASGSIYFSYNEQFF
CDR3 DNA: TGCAGTGCTAGGGCTAGCGGGAGCATCTATTTCTCCTACAATGAGCAGTTCTTC
clone size: -
J gene: TRBJ2-1
D gene: TRBD2
V gene: TRBV20-1

CDR3 protein: CSARDEVGVEAFF
CDR3 DNA: TGCAGTGCTAGAGATGAGGTTGGGGTTGAAGCTTTCTTT
clone size: -
J gene: TRBJ1-1
D gene: -
V gene: TRBV20-1

CDR3 protein: CAISVAGGDYNEQFF
CDR3 DNA: TGTGCCATCAGCGTAGCGGGGGGGGATTACAATGAGCAGTTCTTC
clone size: -
J gene: TRBJ2-1
D gene: TRBD2
V gene: TRBV10-3

CDR3 protein: CASSQDGGADTQYF
CDR3 DNA: TGCGCCAGCAGCCAAGACGGTGGGGCAGATACGCAGTATTTT
clone size: few
J gene: TRBJ2-3
D gene: -
V gene: TRBV4-1

CDR3 protein: CASSLEARGYNEQFF
CDR3 DNA: TGTGCCAGCAGCTTAGAGGCTCGGGGATACAATGAGCAGTTCTTC
clone size: few
J gene: TRBJ2-1
D gene: -
V gene: TRBV11-3

CDR3 protein: CASSLTGTEYEQYF
CDR3 DNA: TGCGCCAGCAGCCTGACCGGGACAGAGTACGAGCAGTACTTC
clone size: -
J gene: TRBJ2-7
D gene: TRBD1
V gene: TRBV5-1

CDR3 protein: CASSRDRDNEKLFF
CDR3 DNA: TGTGCCAGCAGCCGGGACAGAGATAATGAAAAACTGTTTTTT
clone size: few
J gene: TRBJ1-4
D gene: TRBD1
V gene: TRBV4-2

CDR3 protein: CSVELGTGDPEQFF
CDR3 DNA: TGCAGCGTGGAACTGGGGACAGGGGACCCTGAGCAGTTCTTC
clone size: few
J gene: TRBJ2-1
D gene: TRBD1
V gene: TRBV29-1

CDR3 protein: CASSLAYRGRGEQYF
CDR3 DNA: TGTGCCAGCAGCTTAGCGTATAGGGGGCGAGGCGAGCAGTACTTC
clone size: -
J gene: TRBJ2-7
D gene: TRBD1
V gene: TRBV7-8

CDR3 protein: CASSVAGATNEKLFF
CDR3 DNA: TGTGCCAGCAGTGTGGCAGGGGCAACTAATGAAAAACTGTTTTTT
clone size: many
J gene: TRBJ1-4
D gene: -
V gene: TRBV2

CDR3 protein: CASSEGQGARNTIYF
CDR3 DNA: TGTGCCAGCAGTGAAGGACAGGGGGCCAGAAACACCATATATTTT
clone size: many
J gene: TRBJ1-3
D gene: TRBD1
V gene: TRBV25-1

CDR3 protein: CASSQQGAGNQPQHF
CDR3 DNA: TGTGCCAGCAGTCAACAGGGGGCTGGTAATCAGCCCCAGCATTTT
clone size: few
J gene: TRBJ1-5
D gene: TRBD1
V gene: TRBV6-1

CDR3 protein: CSASGRSSYNSPLHF
CDR3 DNA: TGCAGTGCTAGTGGCAGAAGCTCCTATAATTCACCCCTCCACTTT
clone size: -
J gene: TRBJ1-6
D gene: -
V gene: TRBV20-1

CDR3 protein: CASSYRYQRSQETQYF
CDR3 DNA: TGTGCCAGCAGTTACAGATATCAGCGATCCCAAGAGACCCAGTACTTC
clone size: few
J gene: TRBJ2-5
D gene: -
V gene: TRBV6-2/TRBV6-3

CDR3 protein: CATSRARFYEQYF
CDR3 DNA: TGTGCCACCAGCAGAGCCCGGTTCTACGAGCAGTACTTC
clone size: -
J gene: TRBJ2-7
D gene: -
V gene: TRBV15

CDR3 protein: CASSSLLPRYEQYF
CDR3 DNA: TGTGCCAGCAGTTCACTCCTACCTCGGTACGAGCAGTACTTC
clone size: -
J gene: TRBJ2-7
D gene: -
V gene: TRBV6-2/TRBV6-3

CDR3 protein: CASSIAGGRGRETQYF
CDR3 DNA: TGTGCCAGTAGTATAGCTGGCGGGAGGGGCAGAGAGACCCAGTACTTC
clone size: -
J gene: TRBJ2-5
D gene: TRBD2
V gene: TRBV19

CDR3 protein: CASSLYRGQYTGELFF
CDR3 DNA: TGTGCCAGCAGCCTTTACAGGGGGCAGTACACCGGGGAGCTGTTTTTT
clone size: -
J gene: TRBJ2-2
D gene: TRBD1
V gene: TRBV7-2

CDR3 protein: CASSQDKSISGNTIYF
CDR3 DNA: TGCGCCAGCAGCCAAGACAAGTCGATCTCTGGAAACACCATATATTTT
clone size: few
J gene: TRBJ1-3
D gene: -
V gene: TRBV4-3

CDR3 protein: CASSPPSFIGPAEQFF
CDR3 DNA: TGTGCCAGCTCACCACCCTCCTTTATTGGTCCTGCCGAGCAGTTCTTC
clone size: few
J gene: TRBJ2-1
D gene: -
V gene: TRBV18

CDR3 protein: CACQGLAGREQYF
CDR3 DNA: TGTGCCTGCCAAGGACTAGCGGGGCGCGAGCAGTACTTC
clone size: -
J gene: TRBJ2-7
D gene: TRBD2
V gene: TRBV7-2

CDR3 protein: CASSGPGLAKETQYF
CDR3 DNA: TGTGCCAGCAGCGGGCCGGGACTAGCTAAAGAGACCCAGTACTTC
clone size: -
J gene: TRBJ2-5
D gene: TRBD2
V gene: TRBV7-2

CDR3 protein: CASSPEWGSYNEQFF
CDR3 DNA: TGTGCCAGCAGCCCAGAGTGGGGCTCCTACAATGAGCAGTTCTTC
clone size: -
J gene: TRBJ2-1
D gene: -
V gene: TRBV12-3/TRBV12-4

CDR3 protein: CASSFLSQAWGTQYF
CDR3 DNA: TGTGCCAGCAGCTTCTTATCACAGGCCTGGGGCACGCAGTATTTT
clone size: many
J gene: TRBJ2-3
D gene: -
V gene: TRBV5-8

CDR3 protein: CASSLRDRLAPLHF
CDR3 DNA: TGTGCCAGCAGTCTCCGGGACAGGCTGGCACCCCTCCACTTT
clone size: few
J gene: TRBJ1-6
D gene: TRBD1
V gene: TRBV12-3/TRBV12-4

CDR3 protein: CASSRRTAKNIQYF
CDR3 DNA: TGTGCCAGCAGCAGACGGACAGCCAAAAACATTCAGTACTTC
clone size: many
J gene: TRBJ2-4
D gene: -
V gene: TRBV7-2

CDR3 protein: CASTQGTGGNQETQYF
CDR3 DNA: TGTGCCAGCACCCAAGGGACAGGGGGAAACCAAGAGACCCAGTACTTC
clone size: -
J gene: TRBJ2-5
D gene: TRBD1
V gene: TRBV11-2

CDR3 protein: CASSFRPMLPETQYF
CDR3 DNA: TGTGCTAGCAGTTTTCGTCCCATGCTCCCAGAGACCCAGTACTTC
clone size: -
J gene: TRBJ2-5
D gene: -
V gene: TRBV7-7

CDR3 protein: CATSDTSGGAWNEQFF
CDR3 DNA: TGTGCCACCAGTGATACTAGCGGGGGGGCTTGGAATGAGCAGTTCTTC
clone size: -
J gene: TRBJ2-1
D gene: TRBD2
V gene: TRBV24-1

CDR3 protein: CASSRDQIPDTQYF
CDR3 DNA: TGTGCCAGCTCGCGGGACCAAATTCCAGATACGCAGTATTTT
clone size: many
J gene: TRBJ2-3
D gene: -
V gene: TRBV18

CDR3 protein: CASSLAPVNYNSPLHF
CDR3 DNA: TGTGCCAGCAGCTTAGCTCCAGTGAACTATAATTCACCCCTCCACTTT
clone size: few
J gene: TRBJ1-6
D gene: -
V gene: TRBV11-2

CDR3 protein: CASRRGQEGKTQYF
CDR3 DNA: TGCGCCAGCAGGAGAGGACAGGAGGGGAAGACCCAGTACTTC
clone size: -
J gene: TRBJ2-5
D gene: -
V gene: TRBV5-1

CDR3 protein: CASRGYSNQPQHF
CDR3 DNA: TGTGCCAGCAGGGGTTATAGCAATCAGCCCCAGCATTTT
clone size: few
J gene: TRBJ1-5
D gene: -
V gene: TRBV6-6

CDR3 protein: CSARDTGVGIEQFF
CDR3 DNA: TGCAGTGCTAGAGATACCGGTGTCGGGATCGAGCAGTTCTTC
clone size: many
J gene: TRBJ2-1
D gene: -
V gene: TRBV20-1

CDR3 protein: CASSSGTVTQETQYF
CDR3 DNA: TGCGCCAGCAGTTCGGGGACAGTTACTCAAGAGACCCAGTACTTC
clone size: many
J gene: TRBJ2-5
D gene: TRBD1
V gene: TRBV5-1

CDR3 protein: CASSLDPGTPGNTIYF
CDR3 DNA: TGCGCCAGCAGCTTGGATCCGGGAACGCCTGGAAACACCATATATTTT
clone size: many
J gene: TRBJ1-3
D gene: -
V gene: TRBV5-1

CDR3 protein: CASSEDYRGSGDGYTF
CDR3 DNA: TGTGCCAGCAGTGAAGATTATAGAGGTTCGGGCGATGGCTACACCTTC
clone size: -
J gene: TRBJ1-2
D gene: -
V gene: TRBV6-1

CDR3 protein: CASSRGLAGRHETQYF
CDR3 DNA: TGCGCCAGCAGCCGGGGACTAGCGGGGCGCCATGAGACCCAGTACTTC
clone size: -
J gene: TRBJ2-5
D gene: TRBD2
V gene: TRBV5-1

CDR3 protein: CASSEGGTYEQFF
CDR3 DNA: TGTGCCAGCAGTGAGGGCGGGACTTATGAGCAGTTCTTC
clone size: -
J gene: TRBJ2-1
D gene: -
V gene: TRBV2

CDR3 protein: CSAPSPASGDSDTQYF
CDR3 DNA: TGCAGTGCCCCCTCCCCGGCTAGCGGGGACTCAGATACGCAGTATTTT
clone size: few
J gene: TRBJ2-3
D gene: TRBD2
V gene: TRBV20-1

CDR3 protein: CSARGGTGMTYEQYF
CDR3 DNA: TGCAGTGCTAGAGGGGGGACAGGGATGACCTACGAGCAGTACTTC
clone size: -
J gene: TRBJ2-7
D gene: TRBD1
V gene: TRBV20-1

CDR3 protein: CASSVNFRGYYGYTF
CDR3 DNA: TGTGCCAGCAGTGTTAATTTCCGGGGTTACTATGGCTACACCTTC
clone size: few
J gene: TRBJ1-2
D gene: -
V gene: TRBV6-4

CDR3 protein: CSVEKAALGYEQYF
CDR3 DNA: TGCAGCGTTGAAAAGGCAGCCCTTGGCTACGAGCAGTACTTC
clone size: -
J gene: TRBJ2-7
D gene: -
V gene: TRBV29-1

CDR3 protein: CAITGKGQGRTEAFF
CDR3 DNA: TGTGCCATCACGGGTAAGGGGCAGGGGAGAACTGAAGCTTTCTTT
clone size: many
J gene: TRBJ1-1
D gene: -
V gene: TRBV10-3

CDR3 protein: CSARTSGRANTGELFF
CDR3 DNA: TGCAGTGCCAGGACTAGCGGGAGGGCGAACACCGGGGAGCTGTTTTTT
clone size: once
J gene: TRBJ2-2
D gene: TRBD2
V gene: TRBV20-1

CDR3 protein: CASSQTDGGPYEQYF
CDR3 DNA: TGTGCCAGCAGCCAGACCGACGGGGGCCCCTACGAGCAGTACTTC
clone size: -
J gene: TRBJ2-7
D gene: -
V gene: TRBV3-1

CDR3 protein: CSVARMNYGYTF
CDR3 DNA: TGCAGCGTTGCCAGAATGAACTATGGCTACACCTTC
clone size: -
J gene: TRBJ1-2
D gene: -
V gene: TRBV29-1

CDR3 protein: CASSRGSNQPQHF
CDR3 DNA: TGCGCCAGCAGCCGGGGAAGCAATCAGCCCCAGCATTTT
clone size: many
J gene: TRBJ1-5
D gene: -
V gene: TRBV4-3